Each of the 29 T cell receptor beta chains below was sequenced from the same sample in a study of Ad26.COV2.S vaccination and SARS-CoV-2 variants. TCRdb's table, derived via immunoSEQ multiplex PCR, lists solely in-frame clones and lacks some. The profile covers roughly 140,000 clones, with 86% appearing a single time and less than 6% taken by the ten largest. Here the sequenced sample was peripheral blood, taken after recovery from COVID-19. These TCRs come from a human donor who had recovered from COVID-19.

The V and J genes are TRBV7-9 and TRBJ2-5, with unresolved D. The germline gives CDR1 SEHNR, CDR2 FQNEAQ (reference sequence). This CDR3 spans 15 amino acids. Trimming removed 5 bases from V and 3 bases from J, with 16 bases in between. The CDR3, as DNA: TGTGCCAGCAGCCTGGCCATAGCCTCCGAAGAGACCCAGTACTTC. It codes for CASSLAIASEETQYF.

This clone came up once. This sequence joins TRBV6-2 or TRBV6-3 and TRBJ1-2, with D perhaps matching TRBD1 (5 bases). The CDR3 is 14 residues long. Germline CDR1 is MNHEY and CDR2 is SVGEGT. V lost 2 bases to trimming and J lost 5 bases, with 12 bases between them. CDR3 sequence: CASSYLSSGYGYTF. In DNA form, the CDR3 reads TGTGCCAGCAGTTACCTCAGTTCAGGGTATGGCTACACCTTC.

Only a few counts were recorded for this clone. The rearrangement uses TRBV7-2 and TRBJ2-2; no reliable D call. CDR3 length: 14 residues. CDR1 SGHTA and CDR2 FQGNSA come from the germline V gene. With 1 base removed from V and 6 bases from J, the gap between germline ends came to 9 bases. CDR3 DNA: TGTGCCAGCAGCTTAGACTGGTCAGCCGGGGAGCTGTTTTTT. Translating it yields CASSLDWSAGELFF.

The chain uses TRBV6-6 and TRBJ1-1, with a possible D match to TRBD1 (5 bases). Trimming shortened V by 7 bases and J by 5 bases, and 23 bases separated the two germline ends. This CDR3 spans 16 amino acids. The germline V gene encodes CDR1 MNHNY and CDR2 SVGAGI (reference sequence). This CDR3 is CASMRREVERLTEAFF. In nucleotides, the CDR3 is TGTGCCAGCATGCGCAGGGAAGTCGAACGGTTGACTGAAGCTTTCTTT.

This rearrangement joins TRBV5-1 to TRBJ2-7; D perhaps matches TRBD1 (6 bases). Germline V gene sequence: CDR1 SGHRS, CDR2 YFSETQ. V dropped 0 bases and J dropped 6 bases, with 13 bases sitting between them. CDR3 length equals 14 residues. The CDR3 is CASSLEGVQSEQYF. The CDR3 DNA reads as TGCGCCAGCAGCTTGGAGGGGGTGCAAAGCGAGCAGTACTTC.

V is TRBV24-1 and J is TRBJ1-1, with TRBD1 as a possible D gene (5 bases). V lost 6 bases and J lost 5, with 9 bases in between. Looked up from germline, CDR1 is KGHDR and CDR2 is SFDVKD. This CDR3 is 12 amino acids long. The CDR3 DNA sequence: TGTGCCACCAGTCGGGGGTCGACTGAAGCTTTCTTT. Translating gives CATSRGSTEAFF.

This chain links TRBV27 with TRBJ2-7; maybe TRBD1 (8 bases). The CDR3 spans 14 residues. CDR1 is MNHEY and CDR2 is SMNVEV in the germline V gene (reference sequence). Trimming left V 6 bases short and J 3 bases short, with 15 bases between. The CDR3: CASSLTGEGYEQYF. For the CDR3, the DNA is TGTGCCAGCAGCTTGACAGGGGAGGGCTACGAGCAGTACTTC.

The rearrangement links TRBV7-2 to TRBJ2-3; D is possibly TRBD1 (5 bases). Germline loops: CDR1 SGHTA, CDR2 FQGNSA. The CDR3 covers 13 residues. V lost 3 bases and J 2 bases, leaving 6 bases between the germline ends. The CDR3 coding sequence is TGTGCCAGCAGCTTCGGACACACAGATACGCAGTATTTT. Translation gives CASSFGHTDTQYF.

This sequence joins TRBV7-8 and TRBJ1-4; tentative D call: TRBD1 (6 bases). CDR3 length: 14 residues. V lost 6 bases and J 3 bases, leaving 11 bases between the germline ends. The germline CDR1 and CDR2 sequences are SGHVS and FQNEAQ. CDR3 residues: CASSPGAANEKLFF. In nucleotides, the CDR3 is TGTGCCAGCAGTCCAGGGGCGGCTAATGAAAAACTGTTTTTT.

This rearrangement joins TRBV5-1 to TRBJ1-1, with 8 bases lining up with TRBD1. CDR3 length: 16 residues. V dropped 4 bases and J dropped 4; count of bases not matched to a gene: 12. Per germline, CDR1 SGHRS and CDR2 YFSETQ. CDR3 bases: TGCGCCAGCAGCCGAACCTCGGACAGGGCGACCACTGAAGCTTTCTTT. Its protein is CASSRTSDRATTEAFF.

The chain carries TRBV4-2 and TRBJ2-4; 12 nucleotides line up with TRBD2. Trimming cost V 4 bases and J 2 bases; bases outside gene matches: 3. The CDR3 is 16 amino acids. The germline CDR1 and CDR2 sequences are LGHNA and YNFKEQ. CDR3 sequence: CASSLTSGGTKNIQYF. The CDR3 DNA reads TGTGCCAGCAGCCTGACTAGCGGGGGAACCAAAAACATTCAGTACTTC.

The CDR3 spells CASSLAVKLSDSGANVLTF. The CDR3 DNA follows: TGTGCCAGCAGCTTGGCCGTTAAACTGTCCGACTCTGGGGCCAACGTCCTGACTTTC. The rearrangement joins TRBV5-6 to TRBJ2-6; D gene uncertain. The CDR3 consists of 19 residues. Germline V gene sequence: CDR1 SGHDT, CDR2 YYEEEE. V was clipped by 0 bases and J by 0 bases, with 16 bases between them. The variable domain in full, completed from reference TRBV5-6 and TRBJ2-6, reads DAGVTQSPTHLIKTRGQQVTLRCSPKSGHDTVSWYQQALGQGPQFIFQYYEEEERQRGNFPDRFSGHQFPNYSSELNVNALLLGDSALYLCASSLAVKLSDSGANVLTFGAGSRLTVL.

V gene TRBV6-6 combines with J gene TRBJ1-1; D unresolved. Germline-derived CDR1 and CDR2 are MNHNY and SVGAGI (reference sequence). The V end lost 0 bases, the J end lost 3 bases, and 11 bases lay between the germline ends. The CDR3 is made up of 15 amino acids. CDR3 DNA: TGTGCCAGCAGTTACTCCCTCTCAAGGGACACTGAAGCTTTCTTT. Its protein is CASSYSLSRDTEAFF.

V gene TRBV2 combines with J gene TRBJ2-7; D might be TRBD1 or TRBD2, each matching 5 bases. Trimming took 0 bases from V and 5 from J, leaving 17 bases between them. Germline loops: CDR1 SNHLY, CDR2 FYNNEI. There are 16 residues in the CDR3. CDR3 nucleotides: TGTGCCAGCAGTGAAGCGCTTGGGCTGAGAGGGGACGAGCAGTACTTC. Protein sequence: CASSEALGLRGDEQYF.

The gene calls are TRBV28 and TRBJ2-7, with a tentative D call TRBD2 (6 bases). Germline values: CDR1 MDHEN, CDR2 SYDVKM. The V and J ends lost 6 bases and 4 bases respectively, with 25 bases between them. The CDR3 sequence is 17 residues long. In nucleotides, the CDR3 is TGTGCCAGCAGCTCCTTAGGGTCGCGGGGCTTTCAGTACGAGCAGTACTTC. As protein: CASSSLGSRGFQYEQYF.

The chain is built from TRBV6-5 and TRBJ1-2; a possible D gene is TRBD1 (6 bases). The ends were cut back, 4 bases at V and 7 bases at J, with 13 bases in the middle. The CDR3 has 13 residues. Germline values: CDR1 MNHEY, CDR2 SVGAGI. The CDR3 coding sequence is TGTGCCAGCAGTTCAGGGGCAGGTTCTGGCTACACCTTC. It yields the protein CASSSGAGSGYTF.

The rearrangement joins TRBV19 to TRBJ1-2; 8 bases align to TRBD1. The V segment lost 3 bases and the J segment 7 bases; nucleotides outside the gene matches: 4. Germline V gene lookup returns CDR1 LNHDA and CDR2 SQIVND (reference sequence). The CDR3 is 13 amino acids. In DNA form, the CDR3 reads TGTGCCAGTAGTATGAGACAGGGGAGTGGCTACACCTTC. Encoded protein: CASSMRQGSGYTF.

With respect to this clone: Other DNA sequences in the same sample also yield this CDR3. V is TRBV6-5 and J is TRBJ1-1; D call uncertain. The germline gives CDR1 MNHEY, CDR2 SVGAGI. V was pared by 0 bases and J by 2 bases, with 7 bases between. The CDR3 consists of 14 residues. The CDR3 here is CASSYSRGNTEAFF. CDR3 bases: TGTGCCAGCAGTTACTCGCGGGGAAACACTGAAGCTTTCTTT.

The chain has TRBV19 and TRBJ1-2; D is perhaps TRBD1 (5 bases). The germline V gene has CDR1 LNHDA and CDR2 SQIVND (reference sequence). The CDR3 has 16 residues. V was clipped by 7 bases and J by 2 bases, with 20 bases between them. Written as DNA, the CDR3 is TGTGCCAGTACCGATTCGGGACCCGTTTCGAACTATGGCTACACCTTC. As protein: CASTDSGPVSNYGYTF.

The chain recombines TRBV15 with TRBJ1-1; D might be TRBD1 (6 bases). The germline V gene has CDR1 LNHNV and CDR2 YYDKDF (reference sequence). Trimming took 2 bases from V and 2 from J, leaving 15 bases between them. This CDR3 spans 16 amino acids. The CDR3 bases are TGTGCCACCAGCAGAACCTACAGGGTTCAAAACACTGAAGCTTTCTTT. Protein: CATSRTYRVQNTEAFF. The full variable domain, with the rest looked up from reference TRBV15 and TRBJ1-1, is DAMVIQNPRYQVTQFGKPVTLSCSQTLNHNVMYWYQQKSSQAPKLLFHYYDKDFNNEADTPDNFQSRRPNTSFCFLDIRSPGLGDTAMYLCATSRTYRVQNTEAFFGQGTRLTVV.

To note about this clone: Its ends do not fully match the called genes, so a read error is possible. The V and J genes are TRBV7-7 and TRBJ2-5; 9 bases line up with TRBD2. This CDR3 region has 15 residues. Germline CDR1 reads SSHAT; CDR2 reads FNYEAQ (reference sequence). The CDR3: CASSPGVAGVETQYF. In DNA, the CDR3 is TGTGCTAGCAGCCCCGGGGTAGCGGGGGTAGAGACCCAGTACTTC.

The gene calls are TRBV28 and TRBJ1-1, with 9 bases identical to TRBD1. CDR1 is MDHEN, CDR2 SYDVKM, per germline. Unmatched junction bases numbered 9, after V lost 6 bases and J lost 4 bases. This CDR3 contains 15 residues. The DNA for the CDR3 is TGTGCCAGCAGGACACAGGGGGCATCATCCACTGAAGCTTTCTTT. Amino acids: CASRTQGASSTEAFF. Complete variable domain (other parts from reference TRBV28 and TRBJ1-1): DVKVTQSSRYLVKRTGEKVFLECVQDMDHENMFWYRQDPGLGLRLIYFSYDVKMKEKGDIPEGYSVSREKKERFSLILESASTNQTSMYLCASRTQGASSTEAFFGQGTRLTVV.

J is TRBJ2-2 and V is TRBV29-1, with 10 bases identical to TRBD1. Trimming at V came to 3 bases and at J to 5 bases, leaving 6 bases not matched to a gene. This CDR3 spans 15 amino acids. Germline CDR1 reads SQVTM; CDR2 reads ANQGSEA. In nucleotides, the CDR3 is TGCAGCGTTGATCCGAGGACAGGGGGTACCGGGGAGCTGTTTTTT. Translation gives CSVDPRTGGTGELFF.

The CDR3 DNA follows: TGTGCCAGCCGCGGGGTACGGTGGGCTGAAGCTTTCTTT. It codes for CASRGVRWAEAFF. The chain has TRBV2 and TRBJ1-1; D is unclear. The germline V and J ends were trimmed by 8 bases and 6 bases, with 16 bases remaining between them. The CDR3 is 13 residues long. Germline lookup yields CDR1 SNHLY and CDR2 FYNNEI.

V usage is TRBV5-4 and J usage is TRBJ2-5; weak D call: TRBD2 (5 bases). The CDR3 extends over 14 amino acids. V was clipped by 0 bases and J by 4 bases, with 10 bases between them. Germline-derived CDR1 and CDR2 are SGHNT and YYREEE (reference sequence). The CDR3 spells CASSLGEGLETQYF. In DNA form, the CDR3 reads TGTGCCAGCAGCTTGGGAGAGGGATTAGAGACCCAGTACTTC. Combining the CDR3 with reference TRBV5-4 and TRBJ2-5 gives the whole variable domain ETGVTQSPTHLIKTRGQQVTLRCSSQSGHNTVSWYQQALGQGPQFIFQYYREEENGRGNFPPRFSGLQFPNYSSELNVNALELDDSALYLCASSLGEGLETQYFGPGTRLLVL.

The chain couples TRBV3-1 (or the pseudogene TRBV3-2) to TRBJ2-1; the D is unclear. Germline V lookup: CDR1 LGHDT, CDR2 YNNKEL (reference sequence). CDR3 length: 16 amino acids. V dropped 5 bases and J dropped 2 bases, with 16 bases sitting between them. The DNA for the CDR3 is TGTGCCAGCAGCGAAGGACCCACCGCCCCCTACAATGAGCAGTTCTTC. Its protein product is CASSEGPTAPYNEQFF.

This clone was recorded a few times. The chain joins TRBV10-1 to TRBJ2-5, with D perhaps being TRBD1 or TRBD2 (5 bases each). The V gene lost 0 bases and the J gene lost 0 bases, with 8 bases spanning the gap. The CDR3 is 15 amino acids. The germline V gene encodes CDR1 WNHNN and CDR2 SYGVQD (reference sequence). The CDR3 region is CASSESGTHQETQYF. The DNA of the CDR3 is TGCGCCAGCAGTGAGTCCGGGACCCACCAAGAGACCCAGTACTTC.

The CDR3 protein is CASSQVNLVEFGEQYF. DNA for the CDR3: TGCGCCAGCAGCCAAGTTAACCTGGTTGAGTTTGGCGAGCAGTACTTC. The chain carries TRBV4-1 and TRBJ2-7; the D is unclear. This CDR3 region has 16 residues. The germline gives CDR1 MGHRA, CDR2 YSYEKL. Trimming cost V 1 base and J 6 bases, with 19 bases left between them.

This clone was detected only once. This sequence joins TRBV13 and TRBJ2-5; 8 bases match TRBD2. Germline loops: CDR1 PRHDT, CDR2 FYEKMQ (reference sequence). CDR3 length: 16 residues. V lost 4 bases to trimming and J lost 5 bases; unmatched junction nucleotides: 12. This CDR3 reads CASSSGLAESGETQYF. For the CDR3, the DNA is TGTGCCAGCAGCTCCGGACTAGCTGAATCGGGGGAGACCCAGTACTTC.